Each of the 27 T cell receptor beta chains below was sequenced from the same sample in a study of T-cell reconstitution after alpha-beta-depleted transplantation in children. The TCRbeta library was prepared with unique molecular identifiers. TCRdb called the PCR reads again in MiXCR, with one record for every CDR3 protein. The table includes more than 400,000 distinct CDR3 sequences, over 9.5% detected once. Sequenced material: PBMCs, mostly from graft donor cells, taken 180 days after TCRalphabeta/CD19-depleted stem cell transplant. The origin of the receptors is a female patient aged 2 to 10 who had a stem cell transplant for aplastic anemia, so the T cells may come from the graft donor.

This clonotype was seen at least ten times. The J gene is TRBJ2-1, the V gene TRBV7-2; D is perhaps TRBD2 (5 bases). Trimming pared 1 base from V and 5 bases from J, leaving 18 bases between. CDR3 size: 17 residues. Germline V gene lookup returns CDR1 SGHTA and CDR2 FQGNSA. This CDR3 reads CASSLGPERRPHNEQFF. CDR3 in DNA: TGTGCCAGCAGCTTAGGGCCAGAGAGGAGGCCCCACAATGAGCAGTTCTTC. The whole variable domain, remainder taken from reference TRBV7-2 and TRBJ2-1, is GAGVSQSPSNKVTEKGKDVELRCDPISGHTALYWYRQSLGQGLEFLIYFQGNSAPDKSGLPSDRFSAERTGGSVSTLTIQRTQQEDSAVYLCASSLGPERRPHNEQFFGPGTRLTVL.

This clonotype appeared a few times. The rearrangement joins TRBV15 to TRBJ2-1; TRBD2 matches at 8 bases. Germline loops: CDR1 LNHNV, CDR2 YYDKDF (reference sequence). This CDR3 is built from 18 residues. J lost 7 bases, V lost 2 bases, and 16 bases had no gene match. As DNA, the CDR3 is TGTGCCACCAGCAGATTATCTCCCGTCGGGAGGGCCAAAAATGAGCAGTTCTTC. The encoded protein is CATSRLSPVGRAKNEQFF.

A few counts support this clonotype. The CDR3 nucleotides read TGTGCCAGCAGCCACCAGGTTAGGGACACTGAAGCTTTCTTT. Translation gives CASSHQVRDTEAFF. The rearrangement uses TRBV7-9 and TRBJ1-1; D is unresolved. V was shortened by 5 bases and J by 3 bases, with 13 bases between the two germline ends. Germline lookup yields CDR1 SEHNR and CDR2 FQNEAQ (reference sequence). CDR3 length equals 14 residues.

This clonotype was counted only a few times. The J gene is TRBJ2-4, the V gene TRBV29-1; D might be TRBD2 (6 bases). The CDR3 contains 15 residues. V was shortened by 5 bases and J by 3 bases, with 17 bases between the two germline ends. Germline V gene lookup returns CDR1 SQVTM and CDR2 ANQGSEA. In DNA, the CDR3 is TGCAGCGTTCTTTGGCGGGACCGGGGCAAAAACATTCAGTACTTC. Protein sequence: CSVLWRDRGKNIQYF.

There are a few counts of this clonotype. The CDR3: CASSLGTTRYEQYF. The CDR3, as DNA: TGTGCCAGCAGTTTAGGGACAACCCGTTACGAGCAGTACTTC. This chain links TRBV28 with TRBJ2-7, with D possibly being TRBD1 (6 bases). V lost 2 bases, J lost 4 bases, and 12 bases lay in between. The CDR3 covers 14 residues. Per the germline V gene, CDR1 is MDHEN and CDR2 is SYDVKM.

This clonotype has ten or more counts. The chain employs TRBV29-1 and TRBJ1-1, with D perhaps TRBD1 (6 bases). V lost 6 bases to trimming and J lost 7 bases, with 18 bases between them. The CDR3 runs to 13 residues. Germline CDR1 is SQVTM and CDR2 is ANQGSEA. The CDR3: CSVLMGRGIEAFF. CDR3 coding DNA: TGCAGCGTATTGATGGGCAGGGGTATTGAAGCTTTCTTT.

V gene TRBV20-1 combines with J gene TRBJ1-2, with 8 nucleotides matching TRBD1. This CDR3 contains 12 residues. The V gene end was trimmed by 5 bases and the J gene end by 6 bases; junction bases not matched to a gene: 5. Germline CDR1 is DFQATT and CDR2 is SNEGSKA (reference sequence). The CDR3 protein is CSAGGQGHGYTF. CDR3 DNA: TGCAGTGCTGGAGGACAGGGCCATGGCTACACCTTC.

This clonotype was picked up a small number of times. V and J are TRBV29-1 and TRBJ1-1; D is uncertain. V was trimmed by 6 bases and J by 1 base, leaving 18 bases between them. The CDR3 runs 15 residues. The germline gives CDR1 SQVTM, CDR2 ANQGSEA. This CDR3 reads CSVKHRHDSNTEAFF. For the CDR3, the DNA is TGCAGCGTGAAACATCGACACGACTCGAACACTGAAGCTTTCTTT.

This clonotype came up a few times. The gene calls are TRBV5-1 and TRBJ2-2, with a weak D call TRBD1 (6 bases). This CDR3 comprises 17 residues. Germline CDR1 is SGHRS and CDR2 is YFSETQ. Trimming stripped 0 bases from V and 0 bases from J, with 12 bases between. The chain's CDR3 is CASSLVRGSPNTGELFF. In DNA form, the CDR3 reads TGCGCCAGCAGCTTGGTAAGGGGGAGCCCGAACACCGGGGAGCTGTTTTTT. The full variable domain, completed using reference TRBV5-1 and TRBJ2-2, is KAGVTQTPRYLIKTRGQQVTLSCSPISGHRSVSWYQQTPGQGLQFLFEYFSETQRNKGNFPGRFSGRQFSNSRSEMNVSTLELGDSALYLCASSLVRGSPNTGELFFGEGSRLTVL.

The chain has TRBV20-1 and TRBJ1-5, with 7 bases lining up with TRBD1. In germline, CDR1 is DFQATT, CDR2 SNEGSKA (reference sequence). J was trimmed by 9 bases and V by 2 bases; bases with no gene match: 19. The CDR3 is made up of 17 amino acids. In DNA, the CDR3 is TGCAGTGCTAGACGCAGTATCGACAGGGAAGGGTTACGGCCCCAGCATTTT. It translates to CSARRSIDREGLRPQHF.

The chain uses TRBV7-2 and TRBJ2-1; a weak D match, TRBD2 (5 bases). CDR3 length: 14 residues. Per the germline V gene, CDR1 is SGHTA and CDR2 is FQGNSA. V lost 7 bases and J lost 5, with 15 bases in between. CDR3 bases: TGTGCCAGCACCCCCGAGCGGACGCACAATGAGCAGTTCTTC. It is translated as CASTPERTHNEQFF.

This clonotype occurred many times. The gene calls are TRBV29-1 and TRBJ2-1; TRBD1 matches at 7 bases. V was clipped by 5 bases and J by 7 bases; unmatched bases: 5. The CDR3 is 12 amino acids. In germline, CDR1 is SQVTM, CDR2 ANQGSEA. This chain's CDR3 is CSVFRGFNEQFF. Written as DNA, the CDR3 is TGCAGCGTTTTCAGGGGGTTTAATGAGCAGTTCTTC.

This clonotype was counted many times. The chain uses TRBV10-3 and TRBJ2-3; TRBD1 might be the D (5 bases). This CDR3 contains 14 residues. CDR1 and CDR2 from the germline V gene are ENHRY and SYGVKD. V lost 4 bases to trimming and J lost 4 bases, with 12 bases between them. The CDR3 is CAISGGGPADTQYF. CDR3 coding DNA: TGTGCCATCAGTGGGGGCGGACCGGCAGATACGCAGTATTTT.

This clonotype has at least ten counts. The CDR3 sequence: CASSSQGPNYGYTF. The CDR3 coding sequence is TGTGCCAGCAGCTCCCAGGGACCTAACTATGGCTACACCTTC. The chain couples TRBV7-9 to TRBJ1-2; weak D call: TRBD1 (5 bases). Per the germline V gene, CDR1 is SEHNR and CDR2 is FQNEAQ (reference sequence). V shed 4 bases and J shed 0 bases, with 9 bases lying between them. The length of the CDR3 is 14 residues.

The sample holds a few counts of this clonotype. This rearrangement joins TRBV12-3 or TRBV12-4 to TRBJ2-4; tentative D call: TRBD1 (6 bases). V lost 2 bases to trimming and J lost 12 bases, with 20 bases between them. The length of the CDR3 is 15 residues. CDR3 nucleotide sequence: TGTGCCAGCAGTTTATTAGTGACGGCAGGGGCCAATCAGTACTTC. It yields the protein CASSLLVTAGANQYF.

The V call is TRBV5-6, the J call TRBJ1-2; no clear D. Germline CDR1 and CDR2: SGHDT and YYEEEE. The CDR3 is 14 amino acids. Deletions cut 0 bases from V and 8 bases from J, with 14 bases between. CDR3 sequence (DNA): TGTGCCAGCAGCTTGGGCCAGTACCCCTGGGGCTACACCTTC. Translating it yields CASSLGQYPWGYTF.

A few counts support this clonotype. The gene calls are TRBV29-1 and TRBJ1-3, with D unresolved. The CDR3 runs to 10 residues. V lost 6 bases to trimming and J lost 6 bases, with 6 bases between them. Looked up from germline, CDR1 is SQVTM and CDR2 is ANQGSEA. CDR3 sequence (DNA): TGCAGCGTGGTAGCAAACACCATATATTTT. This encodes CSVVANTIYF.

A few counts support this clonotype. CDR3 nucleotides: TGCAGCGTTGGCCTGGAATCGGTGTACAATGAGCAGTTCTTC. Translation: CSVGLESVYNEQFF. This chain links TRBV29-1 with TRBJ2-1, with no clear D. This CDR3 is 14 amino acids long. Looked up from germline, CDR1 is SQVTM and CDR2 is ANQGSEA. V was shortened by 4 bases and J by 4 bases, with 14 bases between the two germline ends.

CDR3 protein: CASSITGATGSNEQFF. The CDR3 DNA reads TGTGCCAGTAGTATTACTGGAGCGACAGGCTCAAATGAGCAGTTCTTC. The chain has TRBV19 and TRBJ2-1; a possible D gene is TRBD1 (6 bases). The germline gives CDR1 LNHDA, CDR2 SQIVND (reference sequence). This CDR3 is 16 amino acids long. The germline V and J ends were trimmed by 3 bases and 7 bases, with 19 bases remaining between them.

A few counts support this clonotype. The chain joins TRBV7-3 to TRBJ2-5; tentatively, D is TRBD2 (6 bases). Trimming shortened V by 2 bases and J by 7 bases, and 17 bases separated the two germline ends. The CDR3 contains 15 residues. Germline CDR1 is SGHTA and CDR2 is FQGTGA. This CDR3 reads CASSLGSTRGGTQYF. In DNA form, the CDR3 reads TGTGCCAGCAGCTTAGGATCGACTAGGGGAGGGACCCAGTACTTC.

This clonotype has just a few counts. The gene calls are TRBV15 and TRBJ1-4, with D perhaps matching TRBD1 (6 bases). Germline V gene data show CDR1 as LNHNV and CDR2 as YYDKDF (reference sequence). The CDR3 consists of 17 residues. Deletions cut 0 bases from V and 8 bases from J, with 19 bases between. Here the CDR3 reads CATSRDPPRGGGEKLFF. Written as DNA, the CDR3 is TGTGCCACCAGCAGAGATCCCCCCAGGGGCGGAGGCGAAAAACTGTTTTTT. Using reference TRBV15 and TRBJ1-4 for the parts outside the CDR3, the full variable domain is DAMVIQNPRYQVTQFGKPVTLSCSQTLNHNVMYWYQQKSSQAPKLLFHYYDKDFNNEADTPDNFQSRRPNTSFCFLDIRSPGLGDTAMYLCATSRDPPRGGGEKLFFGSGTQLSVL.

Notes on this clonotype: Germline and junction disagree at one end, which may indicate a read error. V gene TRBV4-3 combines with J gene TRBJ2-1; 7 bases are a match to TRBD2. Germline loops: CDR1 LGHNA, CDR2 YSLEER. The CDR3 totals 12 residues. The CDR3 DNA sequence: TGCGCCAGCAGCCCTGGACTAGGCCCCGAGTTATTC. Translation gives CASSPGLGPELF.

Ten or more counts support this clonotype. The chain recombines TRBV29-1 with TRBJ1-1; the match to TRBD1 covers 9 bases. Trimming cost V 3 bases and J 5 bases; bases outside gene matches: 4. The CDR3 spans 13 residues. CDR1 is SQVTM, CDR2 ANQGSEA, per germline. CDR3 nucleotides: TGCAGCGTTGACTACAGGGGGCGGACTGAAGCTTTCTTT. Protein product: CSVDYRGRTEAFF.

This clonotype was detected a few times. The J gene is TRBJ1-2, the V gene TRBV10-3, with 7 positions matching TRBD1. J lost 1 base, V lost 4 bases, and 0 bases had no gene match. The germline V gene encodes CDR1 ENHRY and CDR2 SYGVKD. This CDR3 contains 13 residues. The CDR3 DNA follows: TGTGCCATCAGTGGGGACAGTAACTATGGCTACACCTTC. Its translation: CAISGDSNYGYTF.

The rearrangement joins TRBV14 to TRBJ2-7; the D is unclear. V lost 5 bases and J 3 bases, leaving 8 bases between the germline ends. Germline CDR1 is SGHDN and CDR2 is FVKESK. The CDR3 consists of 12 residues. The CDR3 DNA reads TGTGCCAGCAGCACACTGGGCTACGAGCAGTACTTC. Translated, it gives CASSTLGYEQYF.

This clonotype turned up a few times. The chain recombines TRBV5-1 with TRBJ2-7; weak D call: TRBD2 (5 bases). Trimming left V 0 bases short and J 8 bases short, with 12 bases between. Germline CDR1 and CDR2: SGHRS and YFSETQ. The CDR3 length is 13 residues. DNA of the CDR3: TGCGCCAGCAGCTTGGATGAGGGAAGCAAGCAGTACGTC. Translation gives CASSLDEGSKQYV.

This clonotype appeared a few times. This sequence joins TRBV29-1 and TRBJ2-1; 10 bases are a match to TRBD1. The germline CDR1 and CDR2 sequences are SQVTM and ANQGSEA. This CDR3 contains 15 residues. V lost 0 bases to trimming and J lost 7 bases; unmatched junction nucleotides: 6. The CDR3: CSVEETGGLGNEQFF. In DNA, the CDR3 is TGCAGCGTTGAAGAGACAGGGGGCTTAGGGAATGAGCAGTTCTTC.